The 26 T cell receptor beta chains below come from one sample, sequenced in a study of early T cells in non-severe SARS-CoV-2 infection. In TCRdb, the 5' RACE reads were re-called with MiXCR into one record per CDR3 protein. The sample lists 56,000 or so distinct CDR3 sequences; over 9.5% were seen once. Material for sequencing was whole blood. The source of these receptors is an adult who was a healthcare worker with PCR-confirmed SARS-CoV-2 infection or an uninfected control (not recorded which).

This clonotype has ten or more counts. This chain connects TRBV20-1 to TRBJ2-5, with 10 bases lining up with TRBD1. Unmatched junction bases numbered 10, after V lost 2 bases and J lost 7 bases. The germline gives CDR1 DFQATT, CDR2 SNEGSKA (reference sequence). The CDR3 runs 15 residues. CDR3 residues: CSARMSGTGAGTQYF. CDR3 nucleotide sequence: TGCAGTGCTAGAATGTCCGGGACAGGGGCTGGGACCCAGTACTTC.

This clonotype was seen ten or more times. This sequence joins TRBV3-1 and TRBJ1-2, with 9 bases that match TRBD1. Germline CDR1 and CDR2: LGHDT and YNNKEL (reference sequence). The J segment lost 4 bases and the V segment lost 0 bases, leaving 6 bases of the junction unmatched. CDR3 length equals 16 residues. The CDR3 loop reads CASSQEYGTGSYGYTF. In nucleotides, the CDR3 is TGTGCCAGCAGCCAAGAATACGGGACAGGGAGCTATGGCTACACCTTC.

This chain joins TRBV29-1 and TRBJ1-1; D call uncertain. The CDR3 consists of 12 residues. V shed 4 bases and J shed 5 bases, with 11 bases lying between them. Germline CDR1 is SQVTM and CDR2 is ANQGSEA. CDR3 DNA sequence: TGCAGCGTTGTGCCCAGGAGGACTGAAGCTTTCTTT. Translation: CSVVPRRTEAFF.

This clonotype has at least ten counts. V is TRBV7-9 and J is TRBJ2-7, with D possibly matching TRBD2 (6 bases). V shed 5 bases and J shed 9 bases, with 17 bases lying between them. The CDR3 extends over 13 amino acids. Germline CDR1 is SEHNR and CDR2 is FQNEAQ (reference sequence). CDR3 sequence: CASSQNQPGGQYF. Written as DNA, the CDR3 is TGTGCCAGCAGCCAAAATCAACCCGGGGGGCAGTACTTC.

A few counts support this clonotype. The chain carries TRBV2 and TRBJ2-7; TRBD1 matches at 10 bases. Unmatched junction bases numbered 1, after V lost 6 bases and J lost 2 bases. This CDR3 has 13 residues. The germline V gene has CDR1 SNHLY and CDR2 FYNNEI. CDR3 sequence (DNA): TGTGCCAGCAGAGGACAGGGGGCCTACGAGCAGTACTTC. This translates into CASRGQGAYEQYF.

The chain couples TRBV9 to TRBJ2-7; D not resolved. Per the germline V gene, CDR1 is SGDLS and CDR2 is YYNGEE. V dropped 0 bases and J dropped 0 bases, with 10 bases sitting between them. The CDR3 consists of 15 residues. CDR3 DNA: TGTGCCAGCAGCGTAGCGGGCGCGAGCTCCTACGAGCAGTACTTC. Translating it yields CASSVAGASSYEQYF. Combining the CDR3 with reference TRBV9 and TRBJ2-7 gives the whole variable domain DSGVTQTPKHLITATGQRVTLRCSPRSGDLSVYWYQQSLDQGLQFLIQYYNGEERAKGNILERFSAQQFPDLHSELNLSSLELGDSALYFCASSVAGASSYEQYFGPGTRLTVT.

This chain uses TRBV7-2 with TRBJ2-2; 7 bases are a match to TRBD2. Germline loops: CDR1 SGHTA, CDR2 FQGNSA. The CDR3 sequence is 17 residues long. The trim removed 5 bases at V and 3 bases at J, leaving 12 bases unmatched. This CDR3 reads CASSRLRGRFDTGELFF. The CDR3 region has the DNA TGTGCCAGCAGCCGCCTTCGCGGGAGATTCGACACCGGGGAGCTGTTTTTT.

This clonotype showed up just a few times. This chain uses TRBV14 with TRBJ1-2; 10 nucleotides match TRBD1. This CDR3 contains 14 residues. Germline CDR1 is SGHDN and CDR2 is FVKESK. J lost 3 bases, V lost 4 bases, and 2 bases had no gene match. The CDR3 reads CASSPGQGYYGYTF. DNA of the CDR3: TGTGCCAGCAGCCCGGGACAGGGGTACTATGGCTACACCTTC.

Only a few counts were recorded for this clonotype. This sequence joins TRBV11-3 and TRBJ2-3; D not certain. This CDR3 has 14 residues. Germline CDR1 is SGHNT and CDR2 is YENEEA. The V gene lost 0 bases and the J gene lost 2 bases, with 6 bases spanning the gap. The CDR3 DNA follows: TGTGCCAGCAGCTTAGATCTAATCACAGATACGCAGTATTTT. It encodes CASSLDLITDTQYF.

This clonotype was recorded at least ten times. The rearrangement joins TRBV20-1 to TRBJ1-2; D remains ambiguous. The germline V and J ends were trimmed by 1 base and 0 bases, with 6 bases remaining between them. Per the germline V gene, CDR1 is DFQATT and CDR2 is SNEGSKA (reference sequence). This CDR3 comprises 13 residues. The CDR3 DNA sequence: TGCAGTGCTAGAGGGACTTCTAACTATGGCTACACCTTC. Protein sequence: CSARGTSNYGYTF.

The chain carries TRBV6-2 or TRBV6-3 and TRBJ2-5, with TRBD2 matching 7 bases. Germline-derived CDR1 and CDR2 are MNHEY and SVGEGT. This CDR3 has 14 residues. V trimming: 8 bases; J trimming: 5 bases; junction bases outside the gene matches: 11. CDR3 amino acids: CASRTRFLSETQYF. The CDR3 nucleotides are TGTGCCAGCCGGACTAGATTCTTGTCGGAGACCCAGTACTTC.

In this sample, this clonotype turned up a few times. The rearrangement uses TRBV24-1 and TRBJ1-5, with D tentatively TRBD1 (5 bases). The V gene's germline CDR1 is KGHDR and CDR2 SFDVKD. The V gene lost 0 bases and the J gene lost 7 bases, with 12 bases spanning the gap. This CDR3 is built from 15 residues. The CDR3: CATSDLSQGRQPQHF. DNA for the CDR3: TGTGCCACCAGTGATTTGTCCCAGGGACGACAGCCCCAGCATTTT.

This clonotype has just a few counts. This sequence joins TRBV20-1 and TRBJ2-3; 7 bases are shared with TRBD2. This CDR3 is 15 amino acids long. CDR1 is DFQATT and CDR2 is SNEGSKA in the germline V gene (reference sequence). The V gene end was trimmed by 0 bases and the J gene end by 2 bases; junction bases not matched to a gene: 5. The CDR3 DNA follows: TGCAGTGCTAGAGAGATCGGGGGGTTCACAGATACGCAGTATTTT. Translating it yields CSAREIGGFTDTQYF.

This clonotype was found many times. The rearrangement uses TRBV10-3 and TRBJ2-3; TRBD1 agrees at 10 bases. V gave up 6 bases and J gave up 3 bases; unmatched junction bases: 9. The CDR3 runs to 16 residues. CDR1 ENHRY and CDR2 SYGVKD come from the germline V gene. CDR3 bases: TGTGCCATCAGCTCTCCCGGGACAGGGGCAACAGATACGCAGTATTTT. Its protein is CAISSPGTGATDTQYF.

In this sample, this clonotype turned up many times. The chain joins TRBV2 to TRBJ2-5; D remains ambiguous. Between the trimmed V and J ends, which lost 6 bases and 4 bases, there was a span of 12 bases. Germline loops: CDR1 SNHLY, CDR2 FYNNEI. The CDR3 consists of 13 residues. This CDR3 reads CASSLVDAETQYF. The CDR3 DNA follows: TGTGCCAGCAGCCTCGTGGATGCAGAGACCCAGTACTTC.

This clonotype was found a few times. This chain connects TRBV18 to TRBJ2-5; 14 bases agree with TRBD2. CDR3 size: 14 residues. In germline, CDR1 is KGHSH, CDR2 LQKENI. V was pared by 6 bases and J by 4 bases, with 1 base of the junction left unmatched. The CDR3 loop reads CASSGLAGGETQYF. Written as DNA, the CDR3 is TGTGCCAGCTCCGGACTAGCGGGAGGAGAGACCCAGTACTTC.

In its sample, this clonotype was seen a few times. The chain recombines TRBV28 with TRBJ2-7, with unresolved D. Trimming took 7 bases from V and 3 from J, leaving 7 bases between them. This CDR3 contains 11 residues. Germline V lookup: CDR1 MDHEN, CDR2 SYDVKM. The CDR3, as DNA: TGTGCCAGCAAGGAACACTACGAGCAGTACTTC. Translation: CASKEHYEQYF.

This clonotype was picked up a small number of times. The gene calls are TRBV7-3 and TRBJ2-1; TRBD2 agrees at 13 bases. Germline V gives CDR1 SGHTA, CDR2 FQGTGA. V shed 6 bases, J shed 9 bases, and the junction held 8 bases outside the gene matches. The CDR3 is 15 amino acids. DNA of the CDR3: TGTGCCAGCAGTCGGACTAGCGGGAGCTGGGCTGAGCAGTTCTTC. It codes for CASSRTSGSWAEQFF.

This clonotype has ten or more counts. The V gene is TRBV4-1, the J gene TRBJ2-2; weak D call: TRBD1 (5 bases). CDR3 size: 14 residues. Germline CDR1 and CDR2: MGHRA and YSYEKL. Between the trimmed V and J ends, which lost 1 base and 3 bases, there was a span of 6 bases. In nucleotides, the CDR3 is TGCGCCAGCAGCCAAGCCAGGGACACCGGGGAGCTGTTTTTT. Amino acid sequence: CASSQARDTGELFF.

This clonotype was picked up many times. The V and J genes are TRBV29-1 and TRBJ2-6; 7 positions agree with TRBD1. This CDR3 contains 15 residues. The germline gives CDR1 SQVTM, CDR2 ANQGSEA. V dropped 7 bases and J dropped 1; count of bases not matched to a gene: 7. Written as DNA, the CDR3 is TGCAGCGCCAGCCACAGGGGTTCTGGGGCCAACGTCCTGACTTTC. The encoded protein is CSASHRGSGANVLTF. The variable domain in full, completed from reference TRBV29-1 and TRBJ2-6, reads SAVISQKPSRDICQRGTSLTIQCQVDSQVTMMFWYRQQPGQSLTLIATANQGSEATYESGFVIDKFPISRPNLTFSTLTVSNMSPEDSSIYLCSASHRGSGANVLTFGAGSRLTVL.

The V call is TRBV6-1, the J call TRBJ1-1; D possibly corresponds to TRBD1 (5 bases). With 2 bases removed from V and 11 bases from J, the gap between germline ends came to 18 bases. The V gene's germline CDR1 is MNHNS and CDR2 SASEGT. This CDR3 region has 14 residues. In DNA form, the CDR3 reads TGTGCCAGCAGTGAATTCGGGGCCGAACAGAGGGCTTTCTTT. Translation: CASSEFGAEQRAFF.

This clonotype turned up a few times. This sequence joins TRBV7-2 and TRBJ2-6, with 9 bases that match TRBD1. The junction had 7 bases not matched to a gene; V was cut back by 4 bases and J by 3 bases. The CDR3 consists of 17 residues. Germline V CDR1 and CDR2: SGHTA, FQGNSA. CDR3 residues: CASSSRDRVHGANVLTF. The CDR3 DNA follows: TGTGCCAGCAGCTCTCGGGACAGGGTCCATGGGGCCAACGTCCTGACTTTC.

The J gene is TRBJ2-3, the V gene TRBV7-3, with no clear D. V was cut by 5 bases and J by 4 bases, with 10 bases left in between. The CDR3 consists of 13 residues. Germline lookup yields CDR1 SGHTA and CDR2 FQGTGA. Here the CDR3 reads CASSPSTSDTQYF. The CDR3 DNA follows: TGTGCCAGCAGCCCGTCGACCTCAGATACGCAGTATTTT. The whole variable domain, remainder taken from reference TRBV7-3 and TRBJ2-3, is GAGVSQTPSNKVTEKGKYVELRCDPISGHTALYWYRQSLGQGPEFLIYFQGTGAADDSGLPNDRFFAVRPEGSVSTLKIQRTERGDSAVYLCASSPSTSDTQYFGPGTRLTVL.

The chain employs TRBV29-1 and TRBJ2-7, with 7 bases that match TRBD1. Germline CDR1 SQVTM, CDR2 ANQGSEA. CDR3 length: 12 residues. Trimming removed 5 bases from V and 2 bases from J; junction bases left unmatched: 3. For the CDR3, the DNA is TGCAGCGTTCGGCAGGGGGCCTACGAGCAGTACTTC. Residues: CSVRQGAYEQYF.

This clonotype was seen many times. This chain joins TRBV12-3 or TRBV12-4 and TRBJ2-1, with TRBD2 matching 11 bases. This CDR3 has 18 amino acids. V was pared by 4 bases and J by 1 base, with 9 bases of the junction left unmatched. Here the CDR3 reads CASSWRGSGRASYNEQFF. In DNA form, the CDR3 reads TGTGCCAGCAGTTGGAGGGGTAGCGGGAGGGCGTCCTACAATGAGCAGTTCTTC.

In its sample, this clonotype was seen a few times. The V and J genes are TRBV5-4 and TRBJ2-1; 7 nucleotides agree with TRBD2. V lost 0 bases, J lost 2 bases, and 2 bases stayed unmatched. CDR1 and CDR2 (germline): SGHNT, YYREEE (reference sequence). The CDR3 has 15 residues. This CDR3 reads CASSLGAGPYNEQFF. CDR3 bases: TGTGCCAGCAGCTTGGGAGCGGGACCCTACAATGAGCAGTTCTTC. Based on the CDR3 plus reference TRBV5-4 and TRBJ2-1, the full variable domain is ETGVTQSPTHLIKTRGQQVTLRCSSQSGHNTVSWYQQALGQGPQFIFQYYREEENGRGNFPPRFSGLQFPNYSSELNVNALELDDSALYLCASSLGAGPYNEQFFGPGTRLTVL.